This T cell receptor (beta chain) originates from a study of T cell responses to AZD1222 COVID-19 vaccine. The assay was immunoSEQ multiplex PCR, and TCRdb's table has in-frame clones only and misses some. The table records about 110,000 clones, 94% of them present only once. CDR1 SGHNT and CDR2 YYREEE come from the germline V gene (reference sequence). Deletions cut 3 bases from V and 1 base from J, with 14 bases between. This CDR3 is built from 16 residues. The sequence came from an adult who received the AZD1222 COVID-19 vaccine. The chain employs TRBV5-4 and TRBJ2-4; possibly TRBD1 for D (6 bases). Sequencing was performed on peripheral blood, taken 28 days after the second AZD1222 dose. CDR3 sequence reads: CASSSPTQGAKNIQYF. As DNA, the CDR3 is TGTGCCAGCAGCTCACCAACACAGGGTGCCAAAAACATTCAGTACTTC.